Below are 7 T cell receptor beta chains sequenced from a single sample in a study of blood T cell repertoires in COVID-19. Profiled with immunoSEQ multiplex PCR; TCRdb holds only in-frame clones, not every one. The sample has tens of thousands of clones; 88% are singletons. The specimen was peripheral blood. These TCRs come from a man in his fifties with active COVID-19.

The genes are TRBV11-2 and TRBJ2-5; 7 bases align to TRBD1. Trimming removed 5 bases from V and 0 bases from J; junction bases left unmatched: 6. Germline CDR1 reads SGHAT; CDR2 reads FQNNGV. This CDR3 is 15 amino acids long. CDR3: CASSGQTGNQETQYF. The CDR3 DNA is TGTGCCAGCAGCGGGCAGACAGGGAACCAAGAGACCCAGTACTTC.

The genes are TRBV6-6 and TRBJ2-7; 8 bases are a match to TRBD1. The V and J ends lost 5 bases and 3 bases, in that order; junction bases with no gene match: 9. Germline V lookup: CDR1 MNHNY, CDR2 SVGAGI (reference sequence). The CDR3 runs 15 residues. CDR3 in DNA: TGTGCCAGCAGTCCCCGCAATACAGGGGGCTACGAGCAGTACTTC. Amino acid sequence: CASSPRNTGGYEQYF.

The V call is TRBV2, the J call TRBJ2-2; D may be TRBD2 (5 bases). The CDR3 spans 14 residues. V dropped 5 bases and J dropped 1 base, with 8 bases sitting between them. Germline V lookup: CDR1 SNHLY, CDR2 FYNNEI. The CDR3 loop is CASSPSRNTGELFF. The CDR3 DNA reads as TGTGCCAGCAGTCCTAGCCGGAACACCGGGGAGCTGTTTTTT.

The V gene is TRBV15, the J gene TRBJ1-2; D is unresolved. The V and J ends lost 1 base and 2 bases respectively, with 5 bases between them. The length of the CDR3 is 13 residues. Germline V gene sequence: CDR1 LNHNV, CDR2 YYDKDF (reference sequence). The CDR3 bases are TGTGCCACCAGCAGAGGTCAGAACTATGGCTACACCTTC. It yields the protein CATSRGQNYGYTF.

A single count supports this clone. V gene TRBV27 combines with J gene TRBJ2-7, with TRBD1 identical over 9 bases. In germline, CDR1 is MNHEY, CDR2 SMNVEV (reference sequence). With 2 bases clipped from V and 9 bases from J, the junction kept 8 bases outside the gene matches. The CDR3 length is 14 residues. CDR3 in amino acids: CASSLAGTGIGQYF. CDR3 bases: TGTGCCAGCAGTTTAGCCGGGACAGGGATCGGGCAGTACTTC.

The chain couples TRBV3-1 (or the pseudogene TRBV3-2) to TRBJ2-5; 8 bases are a match to TRBD2. V dropped 2 bases and J dropped 5; count of bases not matched to a gene: 4. Germline V gene sequence: CDR1 LGHDT, CDR2 YNNKEL (reference sequence). This CDR3 contains 14 residues. Here the CDR3 reads CASSQLAGTETQYF. The DNA for the CDR3 is TGTGCCAGCAGCCAATTAGCGGGGACGGAGACCCAGTACTTC.

The gene calls are TRBV28 and TRBJ2-7, with D possibly TRBD2 on 5 matching bases. V was shortened by 2 bases and J by 1 base, with 15 bases between the two germline ends. The germline CDR1 and CDR2 sequences are MDHEN and SYDVKM. CDR3 length: 16 amino acids. This CDR3 is CASSLSSVGESYEQYF. CDR3 DNA sequence: TGTGCCAGCAGTTTAAGCTCGGTGGGAGAGTCCTACGAGCAGTACTTC.